The next 20 T cell receptor beta chains were all read from a single sample in a study of T cell responses to AZD1222 COVID-19 vaccine. This table comes from immunoSEQ multiplex PCR, and its TCRdb copy is limited to in-frame clones, with some not included. The table has approximately 120,000 clones, approximately 85% seen once. Here the sequenced sample was peripheral blood, taken 28 days after the second AZD1222 dose. The receptors were sampled from an adult who received the AZD1222 COVID-19 vaccine.

The chain carries TRBV16 and TRBJ1-4; D gene uncertain. Germline CDR1 is KGHSY and CDR2 is FQNENV. The CDR3 contains 12 residues. V lost 0 bases and J lost 15, with 11 bases in between. In nucleotides, the CDR3 is TGTGCCAGCAGCCAATCGGTTACCCGGGTGTTTTTT. Residues: CASSQSVTRVFF.

The chain employs TRBV6-4 and TRBJ2-7; TRBD1 might be the D (5 bases). The length of the CDR3 is 13 residues. Trimming took off 10 bases at V and 5 bases at J, with 18 bases between the two ends. Germline values: CDR1 MRHNA, CDR2 SNTAGT. The chain's CDR3 is CATHLPDTNEQYF. In DNA, the CDR3 is TGTGCCACCCACCTCCCGGACACCAACGAGCAGTACTTC.

This clone has only a few counts. This chain connects TRBV12-5 to TRBJ1-1; no firm D call. This CDR3 spans 13 amino acids. Between the trimmed V and J ends, which lost 7 bases and 0 bases, there was a span of 9 bases. Per germline, CDR1 LGHNT and CDR2 FRNRAP. The CDR3 nucleotides read TGTGCTAGTGCCTCCAGTTTGAACACTGAAGCTTTCTTT. This translates into CASASSLNTEAFF.

V and J are TRBV12-3 or TRBV12-4 and TRBJ1-6; 7 nucleotides align to TRBD1. V trimming: 6 bases; J trimming: 4 bases; junction bases outside the gene matches: 0. This CDR3 spans 13 amino acids. The CDR3 DNA reads as TGTGCCAGCAGGGGACAGTATAATTCACCCCTCCACTTT. Its translation: CASRGQYNSPLHF.

This clone has a single count. The rearrangement uses TRBV2 and TRBJ1-6, with D perhaps matching TRBD1 (5 bases). V was shortened by 3 bases and J by 7 bases, with 13 bases between the two germline ends. Germline V gene lookup returns CDR1 SNHLY and CDR2 FYNNEI. This CDR3 is built from 15 residues. The CDR3 sequence: CASSELGQENSPLHF. The CDR3 DNA is TGTGCCAGCAGTGAGCTGGGGCAGGAGAATTCACCCCTCCACTTT. The variable domain in full, completed from reference TRBV2 and TRBJ1-6, reads EPEVTQTPSHQVTQMGQEVILRCVPISNHLYFYWYRQILGQKVEFLVSFYNNEISEKSEIFDDQFSVERPDGSNFTLKIRSTKLEDSAMYFCASSELGQENSPLHFGNGTRLTVT.

The chain links TRBV12-2 to TRBJ2-1. TRBV12-2 is described as a pseudogene. This CDR3 has 13 residues. This chain's CDR3 is CASRLAGWNEQFF. The DNA for the CDR3 is TGTGCAAGTCGCTTAGCGGGATGGAATGAGCAGTTCTTC.

To note about this clone: One junction end does not reproduce the germline sequence, and a read error may be involved. The chain recombines TRBV7-3 with TRBJ2-1; 8 nucleotides match TRBD1. This CDR3 comprises 14 residues. The germline V gene has CDR1 SGHTA and CDR2 FQGTGA. CDR3 DNA sequence: TGTGCCAGCGGGACGGGACAGGTCTACCATGAGCAGTTCTTC. It is translated as CASGTGQVYHEQFF.

The genes are TRBV12-3 or TRBV12-4 and TRBJ1-2; weak D call: TRBD1 (6 bases). The V end lost 1 base, the J end lost 4 bases, and 7 bases lay between the germline ends. This CDR3 region has 13 residues. The CDR3 nucleotides are TGTGCCAGCAGTTTAGGGGACACCTATGGCTACACCTTC. Translation gives CASSLGDTYGYTF.

This rearrangement joins TRBV5-1 to TRBJ1-2, with D unclear. The CDR3 runs to 13 residues. V gave up 0 bases and J gave up 8 bases, with 11 bases separating them. The V gene's germline CDR1 is SGHRS and CDR2 YFSETQ. In DNA form, the CDR3 reads TGCGCCAGCAGCTTGGAACCACTGACAGGCTACACCTTC. It is translated as CASSLEPLTGYTF.

This chain connects TRBV29-1 to TRBJ1-2; tentatively, D is TRBD1 (6 bases). The CDR3 length is 13 residues. The ends were cut back, 7 bases at V and 1 base at J, with 13 bases in the middle. Germline V CDR1 and CDR2: SQVTM, ANQGSEA. The CDR3 nucleotides read TGCAGCGCAAGGACAGATATTAACTATGGCTACACCTTC. Its translation is CSARTDINYGYTF.

J is TRBJ1-1 and V is TRBV11-3; TRBD1 aligns across 7 bases. CDR1 is SGHNT, CDR2 YENEEA, per germline. The V gene end was trimmed by 2 bases and the J gene end by 5 bases; junction bases not matched to a gene: 5. This CDR3 has 14 amino acids. The CDR3: CASSLNGRGTEAFF. CDR3 DNA sequence: TGTGCCAGCAGCTTAAACGGCAGGGGGACTGAAGCTTTCTTT.

The rearrangement uses TRBV18 and TRBJ2-5; 8 bases are a match to TRBD1. CDR1 KGHSH and CDR2 LQKENI come from the germline V gene. V shed 3 bases, J shed 10 bases, and the junction held 7 bases outside the gene matches. The length of the CDR3 is 13 residues. The DNA for the CDR3 is TGTGCCAGCTCACCCGGACAGGGTAGGGACCAGTACTTC. Its protein product is CASSPGQGRDQYF. The full variable domain, completed using reference TRBV18 and TRBJ2-5, is NAGVMQNPRHLVRRRGQEARLRCSPMKGHSHVYWYRQLPEEGLKFMVYLQKENIIDESGMPKERFSAEFPKEGPSILRIQQVVRGDSAAYFCASSPGQGRDQYFGPGTRLLVL.

The V call is TRBV12-3 or TRBV12-4, the J call TRBJ2-5, with 9 bases fitting TRBD2. This CDR3 contains 13 residues. V lost 7 bases to trimming and J lost 7 bases; unmatched junction nucleotides: 7. The CDR3 DNA reads as TGTGCCAGCACCCCAGGCGGGAGGGGGACCCAGTACTTC. It codes for CASTPGGRGTQYF.

The chain combines TRBV27 with TRBJ2-7; either TRBD1 or TRBD2 may supply D (6 bases each). Deletions cut 3 bases from V and 6 bases from J, with 9 bases between. The CDR3 spans 12 residues. Germline values: CDR1 MNHEY, CDR2 SMNVEV (reference sequence). This CDR3 is CASSFKGGEQYF. As DNA, the CDR3 is TGTGCCAGCAGTTTCAAGGGGGGCGAGCAGTACTTC.

The rearrangement uses TRBV27 and TRBJ2-5; 7 bases line up with TRBD1. V shed 6 bases and J 1 base; nucleotides not matched to a gene: 8. CDR1 and CDR2 from the germline V gene are MNHEY and SMNVEV (reference sequence). CDR3 length: 15 residues. CDR3: CASRRLAGGQETQYF. DNA for the CDR3: TGTGCCAGCAGGCGCCTCGCAGGGGGCCAAGAGACCCAGTACTTC.

The chain carries TRBV28 and TRBJ1-5; no clear D. V was pared by 3 bases and J by 6 bases, with 21 bases between. The germline gives CDR1 MDHEN, CDR2 SYDVKM. The CDR3 has 17 residues. The CDR3 DNA reads as TGTGCCAGCAGTTTCGCAGATGCCGTCCCCTCCCGTCAGCCCCAGCATTTT. Encoded protein: CASSFADAVPSRQPQHF.

Only a few counts were recorded for this clone. The chain couples TRBV7-2 to TRBJ2-5; TRBD2 matches 7 bases. The CDR3 totals 16 residues. Trimming removed 5 bases from V and 1 base from J; junction bases left unmatched: 10. Germline-derived CDR1 and CDR2 are SGHTA and FQGNSA. This CDR3 is CASSPLGGGRQETQYF. The CDR3 DNA sequence: TGTGCCAGCAGCCCCCTTGGGGGGGGACGCCAAGAGACCCAGTACTTC.

The chain employs TRBV3-1 (or the pseudogene TRBV3-2) and TRBJ2-7; no reliable D call. Germline V lookup: CDR1 LGHDT, CDR2 YNNKEL (reference sequence). CDR3 length: 13 residues. Trimming removed 2 bases at V and 3 bases at J, with 8 bases between. CDR3 in amino acids: CASSQTALYEQYF. DNA for the CDR3: TGTGCCAGCAGCCAAACCGCCCTCTACGAGCAGTACTTC.

The chain employs TRBV6-1 and TRBJ1-2; no firm D call. Deletions cut 0 bases from V and 4 bases from J, with 12 bases between. From germline, CDR1 is MNHNS and CDR2 SASEGT. This CDR3 contains 15 residues. The CDR3 protein is CASSEAGGGSYGYTF. CDR3 sequence (DNA): TGTGCCAGCAGTGAAGCGGGCGGAGGTTCCTATGGCTACACCTTC.

The chain links TRBV28 to TRBJ1-6; D remains unclear. The germline V and J ends were trimmed by 5 bases and 16 bases, with 18 bases remaining between them. The CDR3 has 13 amino acids. Germline V gives CDR1 MDHEN, CDR2 SYDVKM. This chain's CDR3 is CASSTRALAPLHF. DNA for the CDR3: TGTGCCAGCAGTACACGGGCCCTAGCGCCGCTCCACTTT.